A selection of T cell receptor beta chains follows, all from one sample in a study of CXCR3-negative and CXCR3-positive naive CD8 T cells. TCRdb reprocessed the 5' RACE reads and keeps a single row for each CDR3 protein, giving no DNA. In all, the sample yields 120,000 to 150,000 distinct CDR3 sequences. Material: naive CXCR3+ CD8+ T cells from blood. These receptors originate from a human donor in good health. Some clones in this sample may be carry-over from other donors' samples. Both conserved end residues are part of each CDR3. The order of the fields is V gene, J gene, CDR3 protein.

v_call: TRBV20-1
j_call: TRBJ2-7
cdr3_aa: CSARGRDRGYEQYF

v_call: TRBV2
j_call: TRBJ1-1
cdr3_aa: CASRQGNTEAFF

v_call: TRBV7-9
j_call: TRBJ2-3
cdr3_aa: CASRGRLATDTQYF

v_call: TRBV13
j_call: TRBJ2-7
cdr3_aa: CASSSGHSDEQYF

v_call: TRBV18
j_call: TRBJ2-5
cdr3_aa: CASSPGQGTQETQYF

v_call: TRBV6-5
j_call: TRBJ1-3
cdr3_aa: CASSYSKAWMDTIYF

v_call: TRBV5-5
j_call: TRBJ2-5
cdr3_aa: CASSLPTGKETQYF

v_call: TRBV4-3
j_call: TRBJ1-3
cdr3_aa: CASSHGYRVPGNTIYF

v_call: TRBV9
j_call: TRBJ1-1
cdr3_aa: CASSFGPGGLNTEAFF

v_call: TRBV28
j_call: TRBJ2-5
cdr3_aa: CASKWDRGWQETQYF

v_call: TRBV5-6
j_call: TRBJ1-2
cdr3_aa: CASSIPTGAVGYTF

v_call: TRBV7-3
j_call: TRBJ2-5
cdr3_aa: CASSFGLAGVRETQYF

v_call: TRBV30
j_call: TRBJ2-1
cdr3_aa: CAWSVGQGAGEQFF

v_call: TRBV29-1
j_call: TRBJ2-5
cdr3_aa: CSVELKQGQRETQYF

v_call: TRBV12-3/TRBV12-4
j_call: TRBJ1-1
cdr3_aa: CASSLTEPNTEAFF

v_call: TRBV12-3/TRBV12-4
j_call: TRBJ2-5
cdr3_aa: CASNTGTFDETQYF

v_call: TRBV25-1
j_call: TRBJ2-1
cdr3_aa: CASGGRTGSGEQFF

v_call: TRBV29-1
j_call: TRBJ2-7
cdr3_aa: CSVEDRGVPSYEQYF

v_call: TRBV15
j_call: TRBJ1-2
cdr3_aa: CATEPRGDRQRNANYGYTF

v_call: TRBV7-6
j_call: TRBJ2-7
cdr3_aa: CASSLEGGTHSYEQYF

v_call: TRBV7-6
j_call: TRBJ2-2
cdr3_aa: CASSFGDNLMALFF

v_call: TRBV12-3/TRBV12-4
j_call: TRBJ2-5
cdr3_aa: CASSLGSAQETQYF